This record covers a single T cell receptor (beta chain). The data are from a study of blood T cell repertoires in COVID-19. CDR1 and CDR2 from the germline V gene are SGHRS and YFSETQ. This CDR3 comprises 14 residues. Unmatched junction bases numbered 4, after V lost 4 bases and J lost 4 bases. Only in-frame clones appear in the TCRdb table, and some are missing; sequencing was by immunoSEQ multiplex PCR. In the table there are approximately 150,000 clones, 80% of which are singletons. The rearrangement joins TRBV5-1 to TRBJ2-1; TRBD1 matches at 8 bases. The origin of this receptor is a man in his forties or fifties who had recovered from COVID-19. What was sequenced was PBMCs or T cells enriched from blood (not recorded which). The CDR3 coding sequence is TGCGCCAGCAGCGACGGGACAGGTTACAATGAGCAGTTCTTC. It yields the protein CASSDGTGYNEQFF.